This T cell receptor beta chain was documented in a study of T cell responses to AZD1222 COVID-19 vaccine. Profiled with immunoSEQ multiplex PCR; TCRdb holds only in-frame clones, not every one. Here the sample spans 75,000 to 95,000 clones, more than 70% being singletons. Germline lookup yields CDR1 LGHNA and CDR2 YNFKEQ. J gave up 1 base and V 2 bases, and 4 bases lay outside the gene matches. The CDR3 totals 15 residues. This clone was seen a single time. Antigen: not known. Study-wide results and limits: Along spike, vaccine-associated CD4 TCRs were found throughout, with dominance at 160-218 and 743-854. It should be noted that donors were predominantly white British and more often female, and clonal diversity was possibly underestimated. Repertoires were obtained solely post-peak T cell response. Only a handful of AZD1222 recipients, five to seven in all, had baseline seropositivity.

Specimen: peripheral blood, collected on day 0 of AZD1222 vaccination. The sequence derives from an adult in good health. This rearrangement joins TRBV4-2 to TRBJ2-7; 8 bases align to TRBD2. CDR3 protein: CASSQTSGQSYEQYF. Written as DNA, the CDR3 is TGTGCCAGCAGCCAAACTAGCGGACAGTCCTACGAGCAGTACTTC.